This TCR beta chain comes out of a study of beta chain features in type 1 diabetes. Study findings and constraints: All four CD4+ subsets from Type 1 diabetes patients carried moderately but significantly shorter TCRB CDR3s. VDJ junctions sequenced from type 1 diabetes patients showed fewer insertions and more deletions.

On this clone itself: No antigen is known for it.

Sequenced material consisted of expressed TCRB transcripts (all of the isolated RNA was reverse transcribed). TCRdb's copy holds only in-frame clones and misses some; the assay was immunoSEQ multiplex PCR. The top ten hold 0.05% to 0.065% of the sample, which has hundreds of thousands of clones, approximately 28% seen once. Germline CDR1 and CDR2: SGDLS and YYNGEE. There are 16 residues in the CDR3. The V end was cut by 0 bases, the J end by 1 base, with 10 bases between. The gene calls are TRBV9 and TRBJ2-2; D is perhaps TRBD1 (5 bases). The origin of this receptor is a man between 18 and 29 years old in good health. The sequencing sample was made of naive CD4+ T cells from blood. CDR3 coding DNA: TGTGCCAGCAGCGTAGTTCCGACAGTGAACACCGGGGAGCTGTTTTTT. Its translation: CASSVVPTVNTGELFF.